The T cell receptor beta chain described here comes from a study of beta chain features in type 1 diabetes. Study-wide results and caveats: TCRB CDR3s from Type 1 diabetes patients were moderately but significantly shorter in all four CD4+ subsets. Fewer junction insertions and more nucleotide deletions appeared in type 1 diabetes patients.

Looked up from germline, CDR1 is KGHSH and CDR2 is LQKENI. The V end was cut by 3 bases, the J end by 2 bases, with 7 bases between. CDR3 length: 13 amino acids. Every isolated RNA sample was fully reverse transcribed, so sequencing captured expressed TCRB transcripts. The table came from immunoSEQ multiplex PCR; TCRdb's copy has only in-frame clones and leaves some out. The sample yields about 660,000 clones, 11% to 15% seen once. Based on CD45RO/CCR7/CD25/CD127/CD95/CD27, CD4+ regulatory, stem cell-like memory, naive and central memory cells were sorted. This clone was seen a handful of times. Its antigen is undetermined. This CDR3 is also generated by other DNA sequences in the sample.

This chain connects TRBV18 to TRBJ2-5; D not resolved. What was sequenced was naive CD4+ T cells from blood. The source is a man younger than 35 with type 1 diabetes. CDR3 sequence reads: CASSPGRQETQYF. Here the CDR3 DNA reads TGTGCCAGCTCACCCGGTCGACAAGAGACCCAGTACTTC.